Shown below are 22 T cell receptor beta chains from a single sample sequenced in a study of spatial heterogeneity in lung cancer (dated by TCRdb to the late 2010s). The sample's time point label, decoded: sample taken at primary tumor resection. The library was generated by 5' RACE. The instrument was a NextSeq 500. The public reads were quality trimmed at Q25 with fastp and then assembled into clones with MiXCR by TCRdb, keeping productive beta chains. Each entry is one CDR3 protein sequence, shown with its most common DNA and genes. This sample gives over 50,000 distinct CDR3 sequences in total; under 7.5% of them show up just once. 14% to 15% of the sample comes from the top ten. Sequenced here: PBMCs, sampled at surgery. The receptors come from a female donor with early-stage non-small cell lung cancer.

This clonotype was recorded at least ten times. The chain couples TRBV20-1 to TRBJ2-5; no definite D call. Germline assignment: CDR1 DFQATT and CDR2 SNEGSKA (reference sequence). This CDR3 contains 13 residues. Trimming cost V 5 bases and J 1 base, with 11 bases left between them. CDR3 amino acids: CSASDQPQETQYF. CDR3 nucleotides: TGCAGTGCTTCGGACCAACCCCAAGAGACCCAGTACTTC.

At least ten counts were recorded for this clonotype. The gene calls are TRBV9 and TRBJ2-3; 10 bases are a match to TRBD2. This CDR3 comprises 16 residues. After removal of 4 bases from V and 7 bases from J, the junction contained 12 bases not matched to a gene. Germline V gives CDR1 SGDLS, CDR2 YYNGEE. The CDR3 region is CASSKGGTSERHTQYF. CDR3 nucleotides: TGTGCCAGCAGCAAAGGGGGGACTAGCGAACGTCATACGCAGTATTTT.

The gene calls are TRBV7-2 and TRBJ2-5; D could derive from TRBD1 or TRBD2 (5 bases each). V was pared by 3 bases and J by 5 bases, with 7 bases between. The germline gives CDR1 SGHTA, CDR2 FQGNSA. The CDR3 is 12 amino acids. The CDR3 DNA follows: TGTGCCAGCAGCTTGTGGGGGGAGACCCAGTACTTC. Its translation is CASSLWGETQYF.

In its sample, this clonotype was seen many times. The chain combines TRBV29-1 with TRBJ1-2; the match to TRBD1 covers 10 bases. The germline V gene encodes CDR1 SQVTM and CDR2 ANQGSEA. CDR3 length: 12 residues. Trimming removed 3 bases from V and 8 bases from J; junction bases left unmatched: 3. The CDR3 loop reads CSVEGQGKGYTF. The DNA of the CDR3 is TGCAGCGTTGAGGGACAGGGGAAAGGCTACACCTTC.

This clonotype is termed medium-sized (0.01 to 0.1%). The chain recombines TRBV12-3 or TRBV12-4 with TRBJ2-7; 8 nucleotides align to TRBD2. The CDR3 sequence is 13 residues long. V dropped 7 bases and J dropped 5; count of bases not matched to a gene: 7. The CDR3, as DNA: TGTGCCAGCAATCTCGCGGGAGGTGACGAGCAGTACTTC. Residues: CASNLAGGDEQYF.

This clonotype occurred many times. The chain carries TRBV11-2 and TRBJ1-5; no definite D call. CDR1 and CDR2 from the germline V gene are SGHAT and FQNNGV. Between the trimmed V and J ends, which lost 1 base and 0 bases, there was a span of 1 base. CDR3 length equals 13 residues. This CDR3 reads CASSLVSNQPQHF. As DNA, the CDR3 is TGTGCCAGCAGCTTAGTTAGCAATCAGCCCCAGCATTTT.

This clonotype showed up many times. This chain links TRBV28 with TRBJ2-3; 9 bases map to TRBD2. Germline trimming cut 4 bases from V and 6 bases from J; bases unmatched to any gene: 5. In germline, CDR1 is MDHEN, CDR2 SYDVKM. The CDR3 runs 14 residues. Here the CDR3 reads CASSYGTSLDTQYF. The CDR3, as DNA: TGTGCCAGCAGTTACGGGACTAGCCTGGATACGCAGTATTTT.

This clonotype has just a few counts. The V call is TRBV5-1, the J call TRBJ2-3; D possibly matches TRBD1 or TRBD2 (6 bases each). Trimming shortened V by 1 base and J by 4 bases, and 10 bases separated the two germline ends. This CDR3 is 14 amino acids long. Looked up from germline, CDR1 is SGHRS and CDR2 is YFSETQ. CDR3 DNA: TGCGCCAGCAGCTTGAGGGGGGCTTCAGATACGCAGTATTTT. It specifies CASSLRGASDTQYF. Full variable domain (missing parts from reference TRBV5-1 and TRBJ2-3): KAGVTQTPRYLIKTRGQQVTLSCSPISGHRSVSWYQQTPGQGLQFLFEYFSETQRNKGNFPGRFSGRQFSNSRSEMNVSTLELGDSALYLCASSLRGASDTQYFGPGTRLTVL.

This clonotype was found many times. The J gene is TRBJ1-1, the V gene TRBV7-9; maybe TRBD1 (6 bases). Trimming pared 6 bases from V and 1 base from J, leaving 12 bases between. Germline V lookup: CDR1 SEHNR, CDR2 FQNEAQ (reference sequence). The CDR3 loop spans 14 amino acids. The CDR3 here is CASRPGHENTEAFF. The CDR3 DNA reads TGTGCCAGCAGACCGGGACACGAGAACACTGAAGCTTTCTTT.

V usage is TRBV12-3 or TRBV12-4 and J usage is TRBJ1-6; a weak D match, TRBD1 (6 bases). Trimming cost V 3 bases and J 0 bases, with 9 bases left between them. This CDR3 has 16 amino acids. CDR3 amino acids: CASSLGGSSYNSPLHF. DNA for the CDR3: TGTGCCAGCAGTTTGGGGGGCAGCTCCTATAATTCACCCCTCCACTTT.

This clonotype was seen ten or more times. V and J are TRBV27 and TRBJ2-7; perhaps TRBD1 as D (6 bases). V gave up 3 bases and J gave up 4 bases, with 16 bases separating them. Germline loops: CDR1 MNHEY, CDR2 SMNVEV (reference sequence). This CDR3 is built from 15 residues. This CDR3 is CASSFTGHPEYEQYF. The CDR3 nucleotides are TGTGCCAGCAGTTTCACGGGACACCCTGAATACGAGCAGTACTTC.

The V call is TRBV25-1, the J call TRBJ2-5; D gene unclear. Trimming shortened V by 7 bases and J by 2 bases, and 17 bases separated the two germline ends. The CDR3 extends over 15 amino acids. CDR1 is MGHDK, CDR2 SYGVNS, per germline. The CDR3 region has the DNA TGTGCCAGCACCTCCCTCCTCTCGCGGCAAGAGACCCAGTACTTC. Its translation: CASTSLLSRQETQYF. The full variable domain, with the rest looked up from reference TRBV25-1 and TRBJ2-5, is EADIYQTPRYLVIGTGKKITLECSQTMGHDKMYWYQQDPGMELHLIHYSYGVNSTEKGDLSSESTVSRIRTEHFPLTLESARPSHTSQYLCASTSLLSRQETQYFGPGTRLLVL.

The chain links TRBV24-1 to TRBJ2-1, with D perhaps TRBD1 or TRBD2 (6 bases each). CDR1 KGHDR and CDR2 SFDVKD come from the germline V gene. V lost 0 bases to trimming and J lost 2 bases, with 10 bases between them. The CDR3 totals 16 residues. The CDR3 coding sequence is TGTGCCACCAGTGATTTGAGTGGGGGGCCCTACAATGAGCAGTTCTTC. Translating it yields CATSDLSGGPYNEQFF.

On this clonotype: A much more abundant neighbour one base away suggests this may be a read error. V and J are TRBV7-7 and TRBJ2-5, with TRBD1 as a possible D gene (5 bases). There are 13 residues in the CDR3. Germline V gene sequence: CDR1 SSHAT, CDR2 FNYEAQ (reference sequence). The CDR3 sequence is CASSPDRQGTQYF. The CDR3 DNA reads TGTGCCAGCAGCCCCGACAGACAAGGGACCCAGTACTTC.

At least ten counts were recorded for this clonotype. This chain joins TRBV6-1 and TRBJ2-1, with D possibly called TRBD1 or TRBD2 (5 bases each). Between the trimmed V and J ends, which lost 6 bases and 9 bases, there was a span of 12 bases. Germline values: CDR1 MNHNS, CDR2 SASEGT. The CDR3 contains 12 residues. This chain's CDR3 is CASRNPGGEQFF. The CDR3, as DNA: TGTGCCAGCAGGAACCCTGGGGGTGAGCAGTTCTTC.

There are many counts of this clonotype. The chain has TRBV28 and TRBJ1-1; 10 nucleotides align to TRBD1. Trimming at V came to 7 bases and at J to 6 bases, leaving 5 bases not matched to a gene. CDR3 length: 13 amino acids. Germline CDR1 is MDHEN and CDR2 is SYDVKM. CDR3 DNA: TGTGCCAGCAATCCGGGACAGGGGCCTGAAGCTTTCTTT. Amino acids: CASNPGQGPEAFF. The full variable domain, rest sourced from reference TRBV28 and TRBJ1-1, is DVKVTQSSRYLVKRTGEKVFLECVQDMDHENMFWYRQDPGLGLRLIYFSYDVKMKEKGDIPEGYSVSREKKERFSLILESASTNQTSMYLCASNPGQGPEAFFGQGTRLTVV.

This clonotype showed up many times. The chain joins TRBV27 to TRBJ2-1; D not certain. The germline CDR1 and CDR2 sequences are MNHEY and SMNVEV (reference sequence). The length of the CDR3 is 17 residues. Trimming shortened V by 0 bases and J by 0 bases, and 12 bases separated the two germline ends. CDR3 sequence reads: CASSLSASRSSYNEQFF. CDR3 nucleotides: TGTGCCAGCAGTTTATCGGCCTCACGTAGCTCCTACAATGAGCAGTTCTTC.

The table lists this clonotype with many counts. The chain recombines TRBV27 with TRBJ2-1, with D tentatively TRBD1 or TRBD2 (5 bases each). The CDR3 has 21 amino acids. V lost 0 bases to trimming and J lost 3 bases, with 27 bases between them. Germline V CDR1 and CDR2: MNHEY, SMNVEV (reference sequence). The CDR3 sequence is CASSLSPITPGPGAGYNEQFF. For the CDR3, the DNA is TGTGCCAGCAGTTTATCCCCAATTACTCCGGGACCCGGGGCAGGCTACAATGAGCAGTTCTTC.

This clonotype appeared a few times. The chain couples TRBV29-1 to TRBJ2-3; TRBD1 matches 9 bases. V dropped 7 bases and J dropped 1; count of bases not matched to a gene: 3. The CDR3 is 13 residues long. Germline assignment: CDR1 SQVTM and CDR2 ANQGSEA. CDR3 residues: CSGWDRGTDTQYF. CDR3 nucleotides: TGCAGCGGGTGGGACAGGGGCACAGATACGCAGTATTTT.

Only a few counts were recorded for this clonotype. V and J are TRBV14 and TRBJ1-1; tentatively, D is TRBD1 (6 bases). Germline values: CDR1 SGHDN, CDR2 FVKESK. Trimming removed 4 bases at V and 1 base at J, with 10 bases between. The CDR3 has 14 amino acids. CDR3 protein: CASSRDTSNTEAFF. As DNA, the CDR3 is TGTGCCAGCAGCCGGGACACTTCGAACACTGAAGCTTTCTTT.

The chain uses TRBV2 and TRBJ1-1; no definite D call. Looked up from germline, CDR1 is SNHLY and CDR2 is FYNNEI. Trimming removed 3 bases from V and 2 bases from J, with 7 bases in between. This CDR3 comprises 13 residues. DNA of the CDR3: TGTGCCAGCAGTGAGTTAGCAAACACTGAAGCTTTCTTT. This codes for CASSELANTEAFF.

This clonotype was picked up many times. The gene calls are TRBV5-4 and TRBJ2-1; 12 bases are shared with TRBD1. This CDR3 is built from 16 residues. Germline V gene lookup returns CDR1 SGHNT and CDR2 YYREEE (reference sequence). The V segment lost 4 bases and the J segment 8 bases; nucleotides outside the gene matches: 10. CDR3 in amino acids: CASSPPGTGGMYEQFF. The CDR3 DNA reads as TGTGCCAGCAGCCCCCCCGGGACAGGGGGCATGTATGAGCAGTTCTTC.